These T cell receptor beta chains were read from a single sample in a study of blood T cell repertoires in COVID-19. The protocol was immunoSEQ multiplex PCR, while the TCRdb copy is restricted to in-frame clones and leaves out a portion. The sample includes about 250,000 clones, 65% to 85% seen only once; the top ten take 7.9%. The sequenced sample was peripheral blood. All receptors come from a woman of 80 years or more with acute or convalescent COVID-19. CDR3s include the opening cysteine and the closing phenylalanine or tryptophan. The order of the fields is D gene, V gene, J gene, clone size, CDR3 DNA, CDR3 protein. The D gene is left open where the match is weak. The size entry is marked missing in some rows and otherwise reads once, few, many or a size class.

D gene: TRBD1
V gene: TRBV2
J gene: TRBJ1-5
clone size: once
CDR3 DNA: TGTGCCAGCAAAGGGACAGGCAATCAGCCCCAGCATTTT
CDR3 protein: CASKGTGNQPQHF

D gene: NA
V gene: TRBV5-1
J gene: TRBJ1-2
clone size: NA
CDR3 DNA: TGCGCCAGCAGCTTGGAAGCAGGGGCGTACGGCTACACCTTC
CDR3 protein: CASSLEAGAYGYTF

D gene: TRBD1
V gene: TRBV14
J gene: TRBJ1-2
clone size: NA
CDR3 DNA: TGTGCCAGCAGCCCAGGACAGGGAACCTATGGCTACACCTTC
CDR3 protein: CASSPGQGTYGYTF

D gene: TRBD1
V gene: TRBV19
J gene: TRBJ1-1
clone size: NA
CDR3 DNA: TGTGCCACCCTGGACAGGAGCATGAACACTGAAGCTTTCTTT
CDR3 protein: CATLDRSMNTEAFF

D gene: TRBD1
V gene: TRBV27
J gene: TRBJ1-2
clone size: NA
CDR3 DNA: TGTGCCAGCAGTTTTGGGACAGGGGATAACTATGGCTACACCTTC
CDR3 protein: CASSFGTGDNYGYTF

D gene: TRBD1
V gene: TRBV5-6
J gene: TRBJ1-1
clone size: NA
CDR3 DNA: TGTGCCAGCAGCCCCGGGACAGGCGGCGGTGTCACTGAAGCTTTCTTT
CDR3 protein: CASSPGTGGGVTEAFF

D gene: TRBD2
V gene: TRBV5-6
J gene: TRBJ2-3
clone size: NA
CDR3 DNA: TGTGCCAGCAGCTTGGCCACTAGCGGGAAAGGTACAGATACGCAGTATTTT
CDR3 protein: CASSLATSGKGTDTQYF

D gene: NA
V gene: TRBV6-4
J gene: TRBJ2-7
clone size: NA
CDR3 DNA: TGTGCCAGCAGTGACTCTCCAGGGCCGGGCTACGAGCAGTACTTC
CDR3 protein: CASSDSPGPGYEQYF

D gene: TRBD1
V gene: TRBV28
J gene: TRBJ2-7
clone size: NA
CDR3 DNA: TGTGCCACCCATCAGGGGGCTGGGACTCTCCATTCCTACGAGCAGTACTTC
CDR3 protein: CATHQGAGTLHSYEQYF

D gene: NA
V gene: TRBV12-3/TRBV12-4
J gene: TRBJ1-1
clone size: NA
CDR3 DNA: TGTGCCAGCAGTTCACAGGGTCGCACTGAAGCTTTCTTT
CDR3 protein: CASSSQGRTEAFF

D gene: TRBD2
V gene: TRBV5-1
J gene: TRBJ2-7
clone size: once
CDR3 DNA: TGCGCCAGCAGCTTGGCTCCTAGCGGAGCGCCCTACGAGCAGTACTTC
CDR3 protein: CASSLAPSGAPYEQYF

D gene: NA
V gene: TRBV7-6
J gene: TRBJ2-3
clone size: NA
CDR3 DNA: TGTGCCAGCAGCTCCTACGCCGTTGCGACAGATACGCAGTATTTT
CDR3 protein: CASSSYAVATDTQYF

D gene: NA
V gene: TRBV5-8
J gene: TRBJ1-5
clone size: NA
CDR3 DNA: TGTGCCAGCAGCCGCGCCCCGACACTTAGCAATCAGCCCCAGCATTTT
CDR3 protein: CASSRAPTLSNQPQHF

D gene: NA
V gene: TRBV21-1
J gene: TRBJ1-6
clone size: NA
CDR3 DNA: TGTGCCAGCAGCCGACAGGGGGCGCCCCGGAATTCACCCCTCCACTTT
CDR3 protein: CASSRQGAPRNSPLHF

D gene: NA
V gene: TRBV6-5
J gene: TRBJ1-2
clone size: NA
CDR3 DNA: TGTGCCAGCACCCATCCTTCCCAGGGAAAGGCCTTC
CDR3 protein: CASTHPSQGKAF

D gene: NA
V gene: TRBV7-8
J gene: TRBJ2-7
clone size: NA
CDR3 DNA: TGTGCCAGCAGCTTAGTCCGCGGCGGGGAGCAGTACTTC
CDR3 protein: CASSLVRGGEQYF

D gene: NA
V gene: TRBV10-1
J gene: TRBJ1-1
clone size: few
CDR3 DNA: TGCGCCAGCAGTGACCCAGGGGCTTGTGAAGCTTTCTTT
CDR3 protein: CASSDPGACEAFF

D gene: NA
V gene: TRBV7-3
J gene: TRBJ2-2
clone size: NA
CDR3 DNA: TGTGCCAGCAGCGCCCCTAACTCAGGCACCGGGGAGCTGTTTTTT
CDR3 protein: CASSAPNSGTGELFF

D gene: NA
V gene: TRBV19
J gene: TRBJ1-4
clone size: NA
CDR3 DNA: TGTGCCAGTAGTATTCGTCAAGCAGGGGAGAATGAAAAACTGTTTTTT
CDR3 protein: CASSIRQAGENEKLFF

D gene: NA
V gene: TRBV14
J gene: TRBJ1-2
clone size: NA
CDR3 DNA: TGTGCCAGCAGCCAAGATTCAGGCGTCTACACCTTC
CDR3 protein: CASSQDSGVYTF

D gene: TRBD2
V gene: TRBV5-1
J gene: TRBJ2-5
clone size: NA
CDR3 DNA: TGCGCCAGCAGCTTGCCTAGCGGGAGCCCCGGGGAGACCCAGTACTTC
CDR3 protein: CASSLPSGSPGETQYF

D gene: NA
V gene: TRBV21-1
J gene: TRBJ2-5
clone size: NA
CDR3 DNA: TGTGCCAGCAGCAAAGTGTTCGTGACAGGCCAAGAGACCCAGTACTTC
CDR3 protein: CASSKVFVTGQETQYF

D gene: NA
V gene: TRBV6-4
J gene: TRBJ2-3
clone size: NA
CDR3 DNA: TGTGCCAGCAGTATAACCGGGACAATTAGCACAGATACGCAGTATTTT
CDR3 protein: CASSITGTISTDTQYF

D gene: TRBD1
V gene: TRBV10-2
J gene: TRBJ2-2
clone size: NA
CDR3 DNA: TGCGCCAGCAGCGAAGGGACAGGTCTAACCGGGGAGCTGTTTTTT
CDR3 protein: CASSEGTGLTGELFF

D gene: NA
V gene: TRBV5-1
J gene: TRBJ1-2
clone size: NA
CDR3 DNA: TGCGCCAGCAGCTCGCTAAGGGGAAGCCTTTACGGCTACACCTTC
CDR3 protein: CASSSLRGSLYGYTF

D gene: TRBD1
V gene: TRBV29-1
J gene: TRBJ2-2
clone size: NA
CDR3 DNA: TGCAGCGCCAAAACCGGGACAGCTACCGGGGAGCTGTTTTTT
CDR3 protein: CSAKTGTATGELFF

D gene: TRBD2
V gene: TRBV3-1/TRBV3-2
J gene: TRBJ2-7
clone size: NA
CDR3 DNA: TGTGCCAGCAGCCACGGCATAAGGGAGGGCGAAGTGGAGCAGTACTTC
CDR3 protein: CASSHGIREGEVEQYF

D gene: TRBD2
V gene: TRBV28
J gene: TRBJ2-1
clone size: once
CDR3 DNA: TGTGCCAGCAGTTTAGGGACTATGGTATATGAGCAGTTCTTC
CDR3 protein: CASSLGTMVYEQFF

D gene: TRBD2
V gene: TRBV3-1/TRBV3-2
J gene: TRBJ2-1
clone size: NA
CDR3 DNA: TGTGCCAGCAGCCAAGGGAATCTAGCGGGGGCTAATGAGCAGTTCTTC
CDR3 protein: CASSQGNLAGANEQFF

D gene: NA
V gene: TRBV2
J gene: TRBJ2-5
clone size: NA
CDR3 DNA: TGTGCCAGCAGGCCCGGGTCCCCTAGGACCCAGTACTTC
CDR3 protein: CASRPGSPRTQYF

D gene: NA
V gene: TRBV5-1
J gene: TRBJ2-7
clone size: few
CDR3 DNA: TGCGCCAGCAGCTTGGAAACAGGCTACGAGCAGTACTTC
CDR3 protein: CASSLETGYEQYF

D gene: TRBD1
V gene: TRBV7-9
J gene: TRBJ1-4
clone size: NA
CDR3 DNA: TGTGCCAGCAGCTGGGGACAGGGTGGCGAAAAACTGTTTTTT
CDR3 protein: CASSWGQGGEKLFF

D gene: NA
V gene: TRBV6-5
J gene: TRBJ2-7
clone size: NA
CDR3 DNA: TGTGCCAGCAGGGCCGGGTCCCTCGGCTTCGAGCAGTACTTC
CDR3 protein: CASRAGSLGFEQYF

D gene: TRBD1
V gene: TRBV24-1
J gene: TRBJ1-5
clone size: NA
CDR3 DNA: TGTGCCACCAGTGATTTAGCCCTTAACAGGGGGGAAAGCAATCAGCCCCAGCATTTT
CDR3 protein: CATSDLALNRGESNQPQHF

D gene: TRBD1
V gene: TRBV7-2
J gene: TRBJ2-3
clone size: few
CDR3 DNA: TGTGCCAGCAGCTTGGACAGGGGCACAGATACGCAGTATTTT
CDR3 protein: CASSLDRGTDTQYF

D gene: NA
V gene: TRBV18
J gene: TRBJ1-1
clone size: NA
CDR3 DNA: TGTGCCAGCTCACCACCAGGGGTAAACACTGAAGCTTTCTTT
CDR3 protein: CASSPPGVNTEAFF

D gene: TRBD2
V gene: TRBV25-1
J gene: TRBJ2-5
clone size: NA
CDR3 DNA: TGTGCCAGCACCTACCTAGCGGGAGGGGAGACCCAGTACTTC
CDR3 protein: CASTYLAGGETQYF

D gene: NA
V gene: TRBV7-2
J gene: TRBJ1-3
clone size: NA
CDR3 DNA: TGTGCCAGCAGCTTGGGGCAGACTGGAAACACCATATATTTT
CDR3 protein: CASSLGQTGNTIYF

D gene: TRBD2
V gene: TRBV5-4
J gene: TRBJ2-3
clone size: NA
CDR3 DNA: TGTGCCAGCAGCCCCGGGGGGGCCCGGTCAGATACGCAGTATTTT
CDR3 protein: CASSPGGARSDTQYF

D gene: NA
V gene: TRBV7-2
J gene: TRBJ2-2
clone size: NA
CDR3 DNA: TGTGCCAGCAGCCCGGAGGTGATCGGGAACACCGGGGAGCTGTTTTTT
CDR3 protein: CASSPEVIGNTGELFF

D gene: NA
V gene: TRBV19
J gene: TRBJ2-6
clone size: NA
CDR3 DNA: TGTGCCAGTAGTACCCGACAGTATAACTCTGGGGCCAACGTCCTGACTTTC
CDR3 protein: CASSTRQYNSGANVLTF

D gene: TRBD1
V gene: TRBV4-1
J gene: TRBJ1-5
clone size: NA
CDR3 DNA: TGCGCCAGCAGCCAAGAAAGGGACAGGAGCAATCAGCCCCAACATTTT
CDR3 protein: CASSQERDRSNQPQHF

D gene: TRBD1
V gene: TRBV24-1
J gene: TRBJ2-1
clone size: NA
CDR3 DNA: TGTGCCACCAGTGAACGGACAGGGGCCTACAATGAGCAGTTCTTC
CDR3 protein: CATSERTGAYNEQFF

D gene: NA
V gene: TRBV15
J gene: TRBJ2-2
clone size: NA
CDR3 DNA: TGTGCCACCAGAAGAAAATCGGACACCGGGGAGCTGTTTTTT
CDR3 protein: CATRRKSDTGELFF

D gene: TRBD2
V gene: TRBV27
J gene: TRBJ2-2
clone size: NA
CDR3 DNA: TGTGCCAGCAGTGAAGGGACTAGCGGGGCGAACACCGGGGAGCTGTTTTTT
CDR3 protein: CASSEGTSGANTGELFF